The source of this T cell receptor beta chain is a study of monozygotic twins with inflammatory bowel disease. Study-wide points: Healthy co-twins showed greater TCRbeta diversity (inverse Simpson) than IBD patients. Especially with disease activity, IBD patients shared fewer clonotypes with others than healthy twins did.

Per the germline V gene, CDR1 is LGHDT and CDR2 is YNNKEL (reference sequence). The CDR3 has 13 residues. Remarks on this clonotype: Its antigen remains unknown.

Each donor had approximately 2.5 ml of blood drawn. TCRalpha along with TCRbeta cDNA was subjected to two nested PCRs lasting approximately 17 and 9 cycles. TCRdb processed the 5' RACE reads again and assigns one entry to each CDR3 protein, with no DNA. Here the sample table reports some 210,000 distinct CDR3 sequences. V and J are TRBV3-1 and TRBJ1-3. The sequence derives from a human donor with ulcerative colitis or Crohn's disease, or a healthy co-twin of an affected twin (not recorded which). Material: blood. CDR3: CASTPDPGNTIYF.